The 13 T cell receptor beta chains reported below all come from one sample, sequenced in a study of type 1 regulatory T cells (dated by TCRdb to about 2021). The listed sequencing device is Illumina MiSeq. TCRdb reprocessing: public reads trimmed at Q25 with fastp, clones called with MiXCR, in-frame beta chains kept. Each record represents a unique CDR3 protein, reported with the most common genes and DNA among its rows. A total of 60,000 to 70,000 distinct CDR3 sequences appear in this sample, approximately 50% of them only once. Clones ranked in the top ten supply less than 2.5% of the sample. The antigens of these receptors remain unknown. Material: cultured non-Tr1 T cells, either the whole culture or a sorted T cell fraction (not recorded which). What this sample's cell subset or site label stands for: non-Tr1 population from the T-allo10 product. These receptors all come from a human donor in good health.

The genes are TRBV12-3 or TRBV12-4 and TRBJ2-1; 9 bases are shared with TRBD2. V lost 5 bases, J lost 7 bases, and 9 bases stayed unmatched. There are 15 residues in the CDR3. The DNA for the CDR3 is TGTGCCAGCAGTCCAAGCGGGGGGCTAGGGAATGAGCAGTTCTTC. Protein: CASSPSGGLGNEQFF.

V and J are TRBV11-2 and TRBJ2-1, with 15 nucleotides matching TRBD2. With V trimmed by 6 bases and J by 8 bases, 8 bases remained unmatched. Germline assignment: CDR1 SGHAT and CDR2 FQNNGV. There are 16 residues in the CDR3. CDR3 nucleotide sequence: TGTGCCAGCAGACCTCCGGGACTAGCGGGGGGTGATGAGCAGTTCTTC. This translates into CASRPPGLAGGDEQFF.

The chain uses TRBV6-6 and TRBJ2-1; D remains unclear. V was clipped by 4 bases and J by 0 bases, with 7 bases between them. This CDR3 is 14 amino acids long. The germline V gene encodes CDR1 MNHNY and CDR2 SVGAGI (reference sequence). The CDR3 sequence: CASSSPPSYNEQFF. CDR3 sequence (DNA): TGTGCCAGCAGTTCTCCGCCCTCCTACAATGAGCAGTTCTTC.

To note about this clonotype: One end of the junction does not line up with germline, which may come from a read error. The chain has TRBV12-3 or TRBV12-4 and TRBJ1-5; 9 bases align to TRBD1. The CDR3 totals 16 residues. CDR3 region: CASSFSDRGSNQPQRF. The CDR3 nucleotides read TGTGCCAGCAGTTTTTCGGACAGGGGTAGCAATCAGCCCCAGCGTTTT.

The gene calls are TRBV20-1 and TRBJ1-2, with D perhaps TRBD1 (6 bases). CDR1 is DFQATT and CDR2 is SNEGSKA in the germline V gene (reference sequence). This CDR3 is built from 13 residues. The germline V and J ends were trimmed by 1 base and 7 bases, with 13 bases remaining between them. CDR3 sequence (DNA): TGCAGTGCTAGAGTCGGGGGCTCGGGTGGCTACACCTTC. Residues: CSARVGGSGGYTF.

CDR3 nucleotide sequence: TGTGCCAGTACGCCAGGGACGGCTTTCCCCCAGTACTTC. It specifies CASTPGTAFPQYF. This chain joins TRBV7-6 and TRBJ2-5; the D gene could be TRBD1 or TRBD2 (5 bases each). The CDR3 has 13 amino acids. The germline CDR1 and CDR2 sequences are SGHVS and FNYEAQ. V gave up 9 bases and J gave up 9 bases, with 20 bases separating them. The entire variable domain, with the rest obtained from reference TRBV7-6 and TRBJ2-5, is as follows: GAGVSQSPRYKVTKRGQDVALRCDPISGHVSLYWYRQALGQGPEFLTYFNYEAQQDKSGLPNDRFSAERPEGSISTLTIQRTEQRDSAMYRCASTPGTAFPQYFGPGTRLLVL.

For this clonotype: Since the CDR3 does not end with the conserved phenylalanine or tryptophan, this likely comes from a read error. The chain links TRBV18 to TRBJ2-3; a possible D gene is TRBD1 (6 bases). Trimming pared 2 bases from V and 10 bases from J, leaving 13 bases between. Germline loops: CDR1 KGHSH, CDR2 LQKENI. This CDR3 spans 13 amino acids. This chain's CDR3 is CASSPGQPGSQYY. The CDR3 DNA reads TGTGCCAGCTCACCAGGACAGCCGGGCTCGCAGTATTAT.

The chain is built from TRBV16 and TRBJ1-2; D perhaps matches TRBD1 (5 bases). Germline loops: CDR1 KGHSY, CDR2 FQNENV. The germline V and J ends were trimmed by 5 bases and 1 base, with 17 bases remaining between them. The CDR3 sequence is 16 residues long. DNA for the CDR3: TGTGCCAGCAGCACAACCGGGACCCAGTTTAACTATGGCTACACCTTC. This translates into CASSTTGTQFNYGYTF.

J is TRBJ1-5 and V is TRBV27; 9 bases fit TRBD1. This CDR3 spans 14 amino acids. Trimming at V came to 5 bases and at J to 7 bases, leaving 6 bases not matched to a gene. Per the germline V gene, CDR1 is MNHEY and CDR2 is SMNVEV (reference sequence). DNA of the CDR3: TGTGCCAGCAGTCCCGGGACAGGGAAACAGCCCCAGCATTTT. It codes for CASSPGTGKQPQHF.

This sequence joins TRBV7-9 and TRBJ2-2, with TRBD2 matching 9 bases. Per the germline V gene, CDR1 is SEHNR and CDR2 is FQNEAQ (reference sequence). Trimming cost V 5 bases and J 4 bases; bases outside gene matches: 8. The CDR3 is 16 amino acids. CDR3 amino acids: CASSPPSGGPTGELFF. The DNA of the CDR3 is TGTGCCAGCAGCCCGCCCAGCGGGGGGCCCACCGGGGAGCTGTTTTTT.

The chain recombines TRBV7-2 with TRBJ1-4; D not resolved. Trimming took off 2 bases at V and 5 bases at J, with 6 bases between the two ends. The CDR3 sequence is 13 residues long. The V gene's germline CDR1 is SGHTA and CDR2 FQGNSA. CDR3 protein: CASSLTPNEKLFF. The CDR3 DNA sequence: TGTGCCAGCAGCTTAACTCCAAATGAAAAACTGTTTTTT.

The chain couples TRBV2 to TRBJ1-6; 11 bases fit TRBD1. Per germline, CDR1 SNHLY and CDR2 FYNNEI. The CDR3 has 15 residues. After removal of 6 bases from V and 4 bases from J, the junction contained 2 bases not matched to a gene. The CDR3 region is CASSWDRGYNSPLHF. The CDR3 DNA is TGTGCCAGCAGCTGGGACAGGGGGTATAATTCACCCCTCCACTTT. Combining the CDR3 with reference TRBV2 and TRBJ1-6 gives the whole variable domain EPEVTQTPSHQVTQMGQEVILRCVPISNHLYFYWYRQILGQKVEFLVSFYNNEISEKSEIFDDQFSVERPDGSNFTLKIRSTKLEDSAMYFCASSWDRGYNSPLHFGNGTRLTVT.

This clonotype came up a few times. This sequence joins TRBV11-2 and TRBJ2-5; no reliable D call. Per germline, CDR1 SGHAT and CDR2 FQNNGV. The length of the CDR3 is 14 residues. Between the trimmed V and J ends, which lost 0 bases and 5 bases, there was a span of 10 bases. The CDR3 loop reads CASSLDLASETQYF. The CDR3 DNA is TGTGCCAGCAGCTTAGATTTGGCTTCGGAGACCCAGTACTTC.